This TCR beta chain was identified during a study of blood T cell repertoires in COVID-19. At the level of the study: Sources were T cells, B-cell-depleted T cells, or PBMCs; the material itself was cDNA or gDNA.

V shed 0 bases and J shed 1 base, with 11 bases lying between them. This CDR3 is built from 15 residues. Germline V CDR1 and CDR2: SGHDT, YYEEEE. Methods used by the authors: Amplification of reference gene primers provided the estimated nucleated cell counts. Sequencing was performed with immunoSEQ multiplex PCR; in TCRdb, only in-frame clones are kept and a portion is missing. V, J and clone size reflect that table, while D and trimming were determined from the DNA. The table includes 350,000 to 450,000 clones, around 92% detected once. Sequencing was carried out using PBMCs or T cells enriched from blood (not recorded which). This TCR came from a woman in her thirties who had recovered from COVID-19. This sequence joins TRBV5-6 and TRBJ2-7, with D possibly TRBD2 on 5 matching bases. CDR3: CASSLASRGSYEQYF. The DNA for the CDR3 is TGTGCCAGCAGCTTGGCCTCGAGAGGGTCCTACGAGCAGTACTTC.